The rows below give T cell receptor beta chains drawn from one sample of a study of CD8+ T cells in alopecia areata. The table came from immunoSEQ multiplex PCR; TCRdb's copy has only in-frame clones and leaves some out. Of over 150,000 clones in the sample, about 55% are singletons; the top ten hold roughly a tenth. The input for sequencing was CD8+ T cells sorted from blood, taken at week 24, from a patient treated with tofacitinib. The receptors here all came from a human donor with alopecia areata. Both conserved end residues are part of each CDR3. The D gene is left open where the match is weak. For some rows the clone size is stated as once, few or many, or as a class when expanded; others skip it.

abundance: few
v_gene: TRBV10-3
len: 12
j_gene: TRBJ1-1
d_gene: -
CDR3nt: TGTGCCATCAGTGATCTTCCATTTGAAGCTTTCTTT
CDR3aa: CAISDLPFEAFF

abundance: few
v_gene: TRBV29-1
len: 13
j_gene: TRBJ1-1
d_gene: -
CDR3nt: TGCAGCGTTGAGGAGGAGCTGAACACTGAAGCTTTCTTT
CDR3aa: CSVEEELNTEAFF

abundance: -
v_gene: TRBV9
len: 15
j_gene: TRBJ2-1
d_gene: TRBD1
CDR3nt: TGTGCCAGCAGCGACCCCGGGACAGTCTACAATGAGCAGTTCTTC
CDR3aa: CASSDPGTVYNEQFF

abundance: few
v_gene: TRBV6-5
len: 14
j_gene: TRBJ2-7
d_gene: TRBD1
CDR3nt: TGTGCCAGCAGTTTGGGACAGAGTGACCACGAGCAGTACTTC
CDR3aa: CASSLGQSDHEQYF

abundance: -
v_gene: TRBV6-5
len: 12
j_gene: TRBJ1-1
d_gene: -
CDR3nt: TGTGCCAGCAGTTACTCCAACACTGAAGCTTTCTTT
CDR3aa: CASSYSNTEAFF

abundance: few
v_gene: TRBV10-3
len: 14
j_gene: TRBJ2-5
d_gene: TRBD2
CDR3nt: TGTGCCATCAGTGAAGGACTAGCGAGAGAGACCCAGTACTTC
CDR3aa: CAISEGLARETQYF

abundance: -
v_gene: TRBV18
len: 14
j_gene: TRBJ2-5
d_gene: -
CDR3nt: TGTGCCAGCTCACCAGTTTCAAACCAAGAGACCCAGTACTTC
CDR3aa: CASSPVSNQETQYF

abundance: -
v_gene: TRBV7-9
len: 9
j_gene: TRBJ1-6
d_gene: -
CDR3nt: TGTGCCAGCAGCCCCCCCCTCCACTTT
CDR3aa: CASSPPLHF

abundance: -
v_gene: TRBV5-6
len: 13
j_gene: TRBJ2-5
d_gene: -
CDR3nt: TGTGCCAGCAGCCCCCCAGGGGACGAGACCCAGTACTTC
CDR3aa: CASSPPGDETQYF

abundance: -
v_gene: TRBV27
len: 12
j_gene: TRBJ2-3
d_gene: -
CDR3nt: TGTGCCAGCAGTTTAGAACGAGGGGAGCAGTATTTT
CDR3aa: CASSLERGEQYF

abundance: -
v_gene: TRBV9
len: 17
j_gene: TRBJ2-1
d_gene: TRBD1
CDR3nt: TGTGCCAGCAGCGTAGTCCCGGACAGGAGCTCCTACAATGAGCAGTTCTTC
CDR3aa: CASSVVPDRSSYNEQFF

abundance: -
v_gene: TRBV25-1
len: 13
j_gene: TRBJ1-5
d_gene: -
CDR3nt: TGTGCCAGCAGTGGACAAGGGAATCAGCCCCAGCATTTT
CDR3aa: CASSGQGNQPQHF

abundance: -
v_gene: TRBV4-3
len: 15
j_gene: TRBJ1-5
d_gene: -
CDR3nt: TGCGCCAGCAGCCAAGACCGGGGGGGGGATCAGCCCCAGCATTTT
CDR3aa: CASSQDRGGDQPQHF

abundance: -
v_gene: TRBV15
len: 15
j_gene: TRBJ1-1
d_gene: -
CDR3nt: TGTGCCACCAGCAGAGCCAGGGGCATGAACACTGAAGCTTTCTTT
CDR3aa: CATSRARGMNTEAFF

abundance: -
v_gene: TRBV14
len: 13
j_gene: TRBJ2-5
d_gene: -
CDR3nt: TGTGCCAGCAGCCAAGATCGGGGCGAGACCCAGTACTTC
CDR3aa: CASSQDRGETQYF

abundance: -
v_gene: TRBV30
len: 14
j_gene: TRBJ2-1
d_gene: -
CDR3nt: TGTGCCTGGAGAGAACCTATGTCCTACAATGAGCAGTTCTTC
CDR3aa: CAWREPMSYNEQFF

abundance: -
v_gene: TRBV29-1
len: 14
j_gene: TRBJ1-5
d_gene: -
CDR3nt: TGCAGCGTTGGAGAGGGGCTGAATGGTCAGCCCCAGCATTTT
CDR3aa: CSVGEGLNGQPQHF

abundance: -
v_gene: TRBV7-8
len: 15
j_gene: TRBJ2-3
d_gene: -
CDR3nt: TGTGCCAGCAGCTTGGGCAGGGCTAGGACAGATACGCAGTATTTT
CDR3aa: CASSLGRARTDTQYF

abundance: -
v_gene: TRBV1
len: 22
j_gene: TRBJ2-5
d_gene: -
CDR3nt: TGCACCAGCAGCCCACACAAAGCCCTAGCGGGGGCCACCCCGACCAAGAAAGAGACCCAGTACTTC
CDR3aa: CTSSPHKALAGATPTKKETQYF

abundance: once
v_gene: TRBV27
len: 15
j_gene: TRBJ1-2
d_gene: TRBD1
CDR3nt: TGTGCCAGCAGTCCACCGGGACAGGGGGCGAATGGCTACACCTTC
CDR3aa: CASSPPGQGANGYTF